The source of this T cell receptor beta chain is a study of lymphopenia after photon versus proton radiotherapy (dated by TCRdb to about 2019). At the level of the whole study: The study compared the immunological effects of photon versus proton radiation therapy in patients with gastrointestinal tumors who developed high-grade lymphopenia. The study was designed to characterize how the impact on the immune system differs between the two radiation modalities. The roughly 21 patients in the cohort had gastrointestinal tumors, were treated with either photon or proton therapy, and subsequently developed lymphopenia.

Libraries were constructed by the immunoSEQ multiplex PCR assay. Deep sequencing of rearranged TCR beta loci, alongside multiparametric flow cytometry, was used to profile T cell repertoires. What TCRdb holds here is the immuneACCESS table cut down to in-frame rearrangements. Part of the clones is not present; checked against another copy, under half of the missing clones reflect an unresolved V gene, and the others are unexplained. The sample table shows about 53,000 clones, and around 80% are seen once. Of the sample, 25% to 35% is held by the ten largest clones. Points the paper makes about the study in general: The survival association was examined only in patients who died, and the authors described better survival with proton therapy as a possibility, not as a demonstrated result. Among patients across the cohort who died, overall survival time showed an inverse correlation with a larger post-nadir drop in TCR diversity. Proton-treated patients stayed relatively stable during treatment, while photon-treated patients lost naive T cells and TCR diversity and gained effector/memory populations. After the lymphocyte count nadir, photon-treated repertoires showed oligoclonal expansion, especially of CD8+ Temra cells, which drove the drop in diversity.

CDR3 length: 13 amino acids, cysteine to phenylalanine. This entry keeps only the CDR3 DNA: 39 bases, framed from base 1. The germline V gene gives CDR1 as SGHRS and CDR2 as YFSETQ. V is cut by 6 bases and J by 0 bases, and the space between the germline ends is 8 bases. With regard to this clone: Its antigen is not yet known. No qualities accompany the bases; no much larger clone lies one base away.

This receptor chain uses TRBV5-1 and TRBJ2-3, with the D gene not clear enough to name. This TCR came from a man aged 45 to 65 with gastric cancer. The specimen comprised peripheral blood, sampled from a patient treated with photon-based radiotherapy. The CDR3 in this case is CASKTPSTDTQYF. The DNA sequence is TGCGCCAGCAAGACACCCAGCACAGATACGCAGTATTTT.